Given below is one T cell receptor beta chain in context. This clone came up a few times. No antigen is known for it. Base qualities are not provided; no much larger clone lies one nucleotide away. This sample is drawn from a study of cytomegalovirus exposure and HLA in healthy donors (dated 2017 in TCRdb). Regarding the complete study: An earlier analysis of around 600 of the donors reported 250 to 300 Gb of sequence data and roughly 110 million unique TCR beta sequences from about 200 million T cells. An early release that covered several hundred HLA-typed donors contained around 300 gigabases of sequencing data and some 87 million unique TCR sequences. Of the 300 to 450 genotyped donors, 81% fell in the genetic ancestry cluster associated with self-reported Caucasian donors. The study aimed to test whether signatures of past pathogen exposure could be identified by cataloging public T cell receptors. The study profiled the T cell repertoires of 500 to 800 subjects by immunosequencing and related them to cytomegalovirus serostatus. Along with the approximately 650-subject first cohort, a separate validation cohort of approximately 110 different subjects was used. To predict cytomegalovirus infection status, the study brought together high-throughput TCR immunosequencing, statistical association of individual TCRs with disease status, and machine learning. In a later analysis, previously published TCR beta repertoires from 666 donors were re-analyzed and high-resolution HLA genotyping was added so that TCR occurrence patterns could be studied. In the later analysis, no new phenotypic data were used to find candidate immune exposures; instead, reliance was placed on TCR beta sequences and their occurrence across donors. In an earlier analysis of a few hundred of the donors, high-throughput TCR beta sequencing was used to judge whether each TCR beta V gene segment behaved as functional or pseudogenic. Donor age, sex, ethnicity and CMV serostatus were compiled together with the repertoire data. A later genetic analysis used genome-wide SNP genotypes for about 60% of the roughly 700 donors, treating that subset as a discovery cohort. Every discovery cohort repertoire had been produced on one sequencing platform. Class I and class II HLA loci were covered by the typing at four-digit resolution. Typing coverage differed by locus: A, B, C, DRB1 and DQB1 were typed in about 620-640 donors, DQA1 in roughly 500, DPA1 in approximately 600, and DPB1 in 472. Several DR-DQ haplotypes were treated as single units for association and clustering because of strong linkage in the cohort. Among several hundred genotyped donors of the cohort, an average of approximately 200,000 unique TCR beta nucleotide sequences was sequenced per donor, of which 15% to 20% were non-productive.

Paper-wide results and their limitations: In this cohort, only TCR beta chains were sequenced, and detectable features were limited by the absence of alpha or paired-chain data. CMV serostatus was the only immune exposure information available for the cohort. A cluster of highly shared sequence variants was judged likely to represent a technical artifact of the sequencing pipeline. A further reported finding was that TCR beta sequences accurately predicted the HLA-A and HLA-B alleles for most subjects in the first cohort. Most CMV-associated TCR beta chains appeared to be HLA-restricted in a later analysis, and the HLA associations seemed to be driven largely by CMV exposure. Compared with equally common non-associated chains, HLA-associated TCR beta chains in a later analysis were more clonally expanded and had lower generation probabilities. Presence/absence analyses assumed roughly uniform sequencing depth across donors, an assumption that may not hold. According to a later analysis, TCR association rates differed among HLA loci, with DRB1 alleles showing the most associated TCRs and HLA-C alleles showing the fewest. The earlier analysis of almost 600 of the donors excluded around 17 rarely observed V segments, including chromosome 9 orphons, because counts were too low. In a later genetic analysis, fewer N-insertions in productive TCRs were reported among donors in an Asian-associated ancestry cluster than the roughly 700-donor mean. In an earlier analysis of about 540 of the donors, most TCR beta V segments were observed in productive rearrangements about 90% or about 30% of the time, broadly matching IMGT annotations. Correlated functional status among segregating V segments might reflect linkage disequilibrium, but an unknown experimental factor could not be ruled out. In a later analysis, several top co-occurrence clusters were reported to appear linked to parvovirus B19, influenza, CMV and Epstein-Barr virus. When HLA alleles, especially DR and DQ, strongly co-occurred, attributing TCR associations to individual alleles was difficult. Some IMGT-functional V segments, including TRBV6-2 and TRBV6-3, could not be distinguished by the 87-base-pair reads and were therefore excluded. The authors suggested that the approach could potentially be generalized to other disease states and immunological phenotypes. The study gave a list of roughly 150 TCR beta chains associated with cytomegalovirus. A later analysis associated approximately 17,000 TCR beta sequences with specific HLA alleles at a false discovery rate of 0.05. HLA typing was unavailable for some donors at each locus, so association tests used only the typed subset. An association between a missense DCLRE1C variant and V-gene and J-gene trimming of TCR beta chains was found in a later genetic analysis and replicated in an independent cohort. The classifier was reported to diagnose cytomegalovirus status with high specificity and sensitivity in both the original and validation cohorts. Three of the identified cytomegalovirus-associated TCR beta chains were confirmed in vitro to be specific for cytomegalovirus antigens. Most TCR sequences were observed very rarely across donors, whereas some public TCRs were present in many individuals.

The cohort comprised some 680 healthy bone marrow donors. At the time of sampling, all cohort members were nominally healthy, though unrecorded immune exposures were likely present. The donor tested CMV seropositive, placing the donor among the 289 seropositive members of the cohort. Each donor provided a peripheral blood sample, and peripheral blood mononuclear cells were used for TCR beta sequencing. The Qiagen DNeasy Blood Extraction Kit was used to extract genomic DNA from the blood cell samples. Library generation was performed with the immunoSEQ multiplex PCR assay. For the multiplex PCR, a mixture combining 60 forward primers for TCR Vbeta segments and 13 reverse primers for TCR Jbeta segments was used. The CDR3 region of rearranged TCR beta genes was amplified from genomic DNA with a multiplex PCR assay. On the Illumina HiSeq System, the amplified TCR beta libraries were sequenced as 87-base-pair reads. The paper's data handling went like this. A later analysis counted around 72 million unique TCR beta chains across the 650 to 800 repertoires, and some 11 million of these chains were shared by at least two donors. A nearest-neighbor algorithm error-corrected the raw reads and collapsed the reads into unique sequences, merging closely related sequences to remove PCR and sequencing errors. To assign V, D and J gene segments, CDR3 sequences were aligned to IMGT reference sequences. For a sequence to be retained, a match of at least six nucleotides to both a V gene segment and a J gene segment was required. A rearrangement counted as productive if the CDR3 had no stop codons and remained in frame with V and J, and every other rearrangement counted as non-productive. CDR3 was defined by IMGT convention, running from the second conserved V-encoded cysteine to the conserved J-encoded phenylalanine. The earlier analysis of 587 of the donors excluded any sequence lacking an unambiguous match to a single V gene segment. An earlier analysis of 587 of the donors classified V segments as functional when productive rearrangements were above 56.7% and as segregating when the standard deviation between donors was above 5%. To diagnose cytomegalovirus status from the catalog of TCR beta chain sequences, a statistical classification framework was built. V and J gene assignment, in a later analysis, came from comparing TCR nucleotide sequences with IMGT/GENE-DB human TR gene sequences. Using the TCRdist pipeline, a later analysis assigned CDR3 sequences along with most-parsimonious VDJ recombination scenarios. In a later analysis, every TCR beta chain was defined by the combination of its CDR3 amino acid sequence and its V-gene family, and reads without a unique V-gene family were dropped. A later analysis removed 500 to 650 highly shared, low-generation-probability nucleotide sequences to deal with suspected cross-contamination and a sequencing artifact. In a later analysis, a clonal expansion index for each public chain was calculated from normalized within-repertoire ranks of inferred template counts. Generation probabilities in a later analysis came from a VDJ recombination model fitted to out-of-frame rearrangements, and those results were checked against IGoR. Hypergeometric tests were used in a later analysis to score TCR-TCR, TCR-HLA and TCR-CMV co-occurrence, with a repertoire-size bias correction applied to the TCR pairs. In a later analysis, false discovery rates were estimated by permuting HLA or CMV assignments 20 times. A later analysis grouped co-occurring TCRs with DBSCAN, adding TCRdist sequence similarity when clustering within HLA-allele-positive subsets. Co-occurrence clustering excluded repertoires with fewer than 30,000 or more than 120,000 public chains, plus five with anomalous nucleotide sharing. Here the immuneACCESS table is served through TCRdb, limited to in-frame sequences with V and J called. Missing clones are a known gap in these copies; in checked studies unresolved V genes cover under half, and the rest lacks a known reason. The V and J calls and clone size are taken from that table; D and trimming were inferred from the DNA. For this sample there are approximately 190,000 clones; approximately 77% appear just once. Clones ranked in the top ten supply roughly 3.2% of the sample.

V loses 3 bases at its end and J loses 4 bases; junction bases beyond the gene matches: 6. From a lookup of the germline V gene (reference sequence), CDR1 and CDR2 are LNHDA and SQIVND. The CDR3 spans 16 residues, from the cysteine through the phenylalanine. Of the read, only the CDR3 DNA is kept; its 48 bases are in frame from base 1. The chain joins TRBV19 to TRBJ2-2; TRBD2 fits 9 bases in the junction. The sequence was collected from a man between 35 and 55 years old in good health and CMV-seropositive. The sample was PBMCs. The CDR3 is CASSIGGGRATGELFF. The DNA reads as follows: TGTGCCAGTAGTATTGGGGGCGGGAGGGCCACCGGGGAGCTGTTTTTT.